The 11 T cell receptor beta chains reported below all come from one sample, sequenced in a study of long-term antiretroviral therapy in people with HIV. Researchers report immunoSEQ v3.0 was run at survey level. Method: immunoSEQ multiplex PCR; TCRdb's copy keeps in-frame clones and lacks some. The sample carries about 36,000 clones, 75% to 85% recorded once. The sample was unsorted PBMCs, taken 3.4 years after starting antiretroviral therapy. Receptors originate from a man aged 30-40 years with HIV.

J is TRBJ1-2 and V is TRBV6-6; 8 bases agree with TRBD1. This CDR3 is built from 14 residues. Germline values: CDR1 MNHNY, CDR2 SVGAGI (reference sequence). V gave up 8 bases and J gave up 2 bases; unmatched junction bases: 7. Written as DNA, the CDR3 is TGTGCCAGCCGACAGGGGTCCGGGAACTATGGCTACACCTTC. This encodes CASRQGSGNYGYTF.

This clone was seen a few times. The rearrangement joins TRBV19 to TRBJ1-1; tentative D call: TRBD1 (5 bases). V dropped 0 bases and J dropped 5 bases, with 10 bases sitting between them. The CDR3 spans 14 residues. Germline CDR1 is LNHDA and CDR2 is SQIVND (reference sequence). This chain's CDR3 is CASSIDTPGTEAFF. The DNA of the CDR3 is TGTGCCAGTAGTATAGACACACCAGGGACTGAAGCTTTCTTT.

V is TRBV30 and J is TRBJ1-3, with a tentative D call TRBD1 (5 bases). The CDR3 has 13 amino acids. With 3 bases removed from V and 3 bases from J, the gap between germline ends came to 9 bases. Germline values: CDR1 GTSNPN, CDR2 SVGIG (reference sequence). The CDR3, as DNA: TGTGCCTGGAGCCGGGGCGATGGAAACACCATATATTTT. Protein product: CAWSRGDGNTIYF.

The CDR3 sequence: CASSLGLAGSTYPEQYF. CDR3 DNA sequence: TGCGCCAGCAGCCTTGGACTAGCGGGAAGTACCTACCCCGAGCAGTACTTC. The chain uses TRBV4-3 and TRBJ2-7, with 12 bases fitting TRBD2. Germline CDR1 LGHNA, CDR2 YSLEER. V shed 4 bases, J shed 6 bases, and the junction held 13 bases outside the gene matches. The CDR3 length is 17 residues.

The chain joins TRBV19 to TRBJ1-5; D uncertain. Trimming removed 7 bases at V and 2 bases at J, with 15 bases between. Germline V gene lookup returns CDR1 LNHDA and CDR2 SQIVND (reference sequence). CDR3 length: 15 residues. The DNA for the CDR3 is TGTGCCAGTATGCCGCGCCGGGATCGCAATCAGCCCCAGCATTTT. This codes for CASMPRRDRNQPQHF. Drawing the rest from reference TRBV19 and TRBJ1-5, the complete variable domain is DGGITQSPKYLFRKEGQNVTLSCEQNLNHDAMYWYRQDPGQGLRLIYYSQIVNDFQKGDIAEGYSVSREKKESFPLTVTSAQKNPTAFYLCASMPRRDRNQPQHFGDGTRLSIL.

The genes are TRBV4-3 and TRBJ2-7, with 10 nucleotides matching TRBD1. The CDR3 covers 16 residues. Germline trimming cut 2 bases from V and 7 bases from J; bases unmatched to any gene: 11. The germline gives CDR1 LGHNA, CDR2 YSLEER. DNA for the CDR3: TGCGCCAGCAGCCAATTGCACGGACAGGGGGTTTCGGAGCAGTACTTC. Encoded protein: CASSQLHGQGVSEQYF.

The gene calls are TRBV28 and TRBJ1-4; no clear D gene. Looked up from germline, CDR1 is MDHEN and CDR2 is SYDVKM. V was trimmed by 10 bases and J by 7 bases, leaving 13 bases between them. The CDR3 loop spans 12 amino acids. The CDR3 DNA is TGTGCCACCGGGATTATGTTTGAAAAACTGTTTTTT. Protein: CATGIMFEKLFF. The complete variable domain, with remaining parts taken from reference TRBV28 and TRBJ1-4, reads DVKVTQSSRYLVKRTGEKVFLECVQDMDHENMFWYRQDPGLGLRLIYFSYDVKMKEKGDIPEGYSVSREKKERFSLILESASTNQTSMYLCATGIMFEKLFFGSGTQLSVL.

The chain employs TRBV25-1 and TRBJ2-1; 14 nucleotides line up with TRBD2. The V gene's germline CDR1 is MGHDK and CDR2 SYGVNS. The junction had 19 bases not matched to a gene; V was cut back by 10 bases and J by 8 bases. The CDR3 has 18 amino acids. The CDR3 DNA sequence: TGTGCCACGCACCCGGGACTAGCGGGAGCCTTCCGTATCGATGAGCAGTTCTTC. Translation: CATHPGLAGAFRIDEQFF.

This clone was found once. The gene calls are TRBV7-8 and TRBJ2-2; 11 bases agree with TRBD2. The germline V gene has CDR1 SGHVS and CDR2 FQNEAQ. After removal of 5 bases from V and 5 bases from J, the junction contained 7 bases not matched to a gene. The CDR3 is made up of 16 amino acids. The CDR3 sequence: CASSLGLAERTGELFF. The DNA of the CDR3 is TGTGCCAGCAGCCTGGGACTAGCGGAAAGGACCGGGGAGCTGTTTTTT.

V gene TRBV5-4 combines with J gene TRBJ2-7; D is ambiguous. Trimming stripped 4 bases from V and 4 bases from J, with 18 bases between. The germline V gene has CDR1 SGHNT and CDR2 YYREEE (reference sequence). The CDR3 consists of 15 residues. CDR3 sequence: CASSAPNRETYEQYF. DNA for the CDR3: TGTGCCAGCAGCGCCCCGAATCGAGAGACATACGAGCAGTACTTC.

This clone was recorded a few times. The rearrangement uses TRBV7-9 and TRBJ1-1; D might be TRBD1 (5 bases). In germline, CDR1 is SEHNR, CDR2 FQNEAQ (reference sequence). CDR3 length: 13 residues. Trimming removed 1 base at V and 8 bases at J, with 11 bases between. CDR3 bases: TGTGCCAGCAGCTTAGTTCCGACAGTCGAAGCTTTCTTT. It encodes CASSLVPTVEAFF. Full variable domain (rest looked up from reference TRBV7-9 and TRBJ1-1): DTGVSQNPRHKITKRGQNVTFRCDPISEHNRLYWYRQTLGQGPEFLTYFQNEAQLEKSRLLSDRFSAERPKGSFSTLEIQRTEQGDSAMYLCASSLVPTVEAFFGQGTRLTVV.